Described below is a single TCR beta chain sequence and its context. This clone has only a few counts. This receptor's antigen is unknown. No base quality information exists; no much larger clone differs at one position. Other DNA sequences of this sample code for an identical CDR3. The data stem from a study of cytomegalovirus exposure and HLA in healthy donors (dated by TCRdb to 2017 to 2019). Regarding the research as a whole: According to an earlier analysis of a few hundred of the donors, about 179 million T cells yielded 95 million to 140 million unique TCR beta sequences and about 280 Gb of sequence data. Using immunosequencing, the study profiled T cell repertoires from 666 subjects and related those repertoires to cytomegalovirus serostatus. To study patterns of TCR occurrence, a later analysis re-analyzed previously published TCR beta repertoires from 700 or so donors and added high-resolution HLA genotyping. The study aimed to test whether signatures of past pathogen exposure could be identified by cataloging public T cell receptors. Of the roughly 400 genotyped donors, over 65% fell in the genetic ancestry cluster associated with self-reported Caucasian donors. Roughly five DR-DQ haplotypes were treated as single units for association and clustering because of strong linkage in the cohort. Every discovery cohort repertoire had been produced on one sequencing platform. An earlier analysis of more than 450 of the donors used high-throughput TCR beta sequencing to judge whether each TCR beta V gene segment behaved as functional or pseudogenic. Across 398 genotyped donors of the cohort, an average of roughly 230,000 unique TCR beta nucleotide sequences per donor were sequenced, and roughly 20% of those sequences were non-productive. Along with the approximately 650-subject first cohort, a separate validation cohort of some 130 different subjects was used. To predict cytomegalovirus infection status, the study combined high-throughput TCR immunosequencing, statistical association of individual TCRs with disease status, and machine learning. HLA typing included class I and class II loci at four-digit resolution. The number of donors typed differed by locus, with about 629-630 for A, B, C, DRB1 and DQB1, around 500 for DQA1, 606 for DPA1, and 450 to 480 for DPB1. Rather than using new phenotypic data, the later analysis identified candidate immune exposures from TCR beta sequences and from how often those sequences occurred across donors. A later genetic analysis took genome-wide SNP genotypes for about three fifths of the roughly 670 donors and used that subset as a discovery cohort. Alongside the repertoire data, information on donor age, sex, ethnicity and CMV serostatus was compiled. An early release covering about 600 HLA-typed donors comprised 250 to 350 gigabases of sequencing data and some 79 million unique TCR sequences.

Trimmed from V: 6 bases; trimmed from J: 3 bases; junction bases lacking a gene match: 2. Reading from cysteine to phenylalanine, the CDR3 counts 13 amino acids. The CDR3 DNA has 39 bases and is translated from base 1. CDR1 is given as LNHDA and CDR2 as SQIVND, both from the germline V gene (reference sequence). The library came from the immunoSEQ multiplex PCR assay. For the multiplex PCR, a mixture combining 60 forward primers for TCR Vbeta segments and 13 reverse primers for TCR Jbeta segments was used. A multiplex PCR assay on genomic DNA amplified the CDR3 region of rearranged TCR beta genes. Amplified TCR beta libraries were sequenced as 87-base-pair reads on the Illumina HiSeq System. The original methods were these. A later analysis counted approximately 84 million unique TCR beta chains across the 700 or so repertoires, and some 11 million of these chains were shared by at least two donors. Raw reads were error-corrected and collapsed into unique sequences by a nearest-neighbor algorithm in which closely related sequences were merged to remove PCR and sequencing errors. Alignment of CDR3 sequences to IMGT reference sequences was used to assign V, D and J gene segments. For a sequence to be retained, at least a six-nucleotide match to both a V gene segment and a J gene segment was required. Rearrangements were called productive when the CDR3 lacked stop codons and stayed in frame with V and J; all others were non-productive. CDR3 was defined by IMGT convention, running from the second conserved V-encoded cysteine to the conserved J-encoded phenylalanine. In an earlier analysis of approximately 590 of the donors, sequences lacking an unambiguous match to a single V gene segment were excluded. In an earlier analysis of some 590 of the donors, V segments were called functional above 56.7% productive rearrangements and were called segregating when the between-donor standard deviation exceeded 5%. A statistical classification framework was developed to diagnose cytomegalovirus status using the catalog of TCR beta chain sequences. A later analysis assigned V and J genes by comparing TCR nucleotide sequences with IMGT/GENE-DB human TR gene sequences. A later analysis assigned CDR3 sequences and most-parsimonious VDJ recombination scenarios with the TCRdist pipeline. A later analysis defined each TCR beta chain by its CDR3 amino acid sequence plus V-gene family, and excluded reads lacking a unique V-gene family. To address suspected cross-contamination and a sequencing artifact, a later analysis removed around 600 highly shared, low-generation-probability nucleotide sequences. In a later analysis, a clonal expansion index for each public chain was calculated from normalized within-repertoire ranks of inferred template counts. A later analysis computed generation probabilities with a VDJ recombination model fitted to out-of-frame rearrangements, and checked the results against IGoR. Hypergeometric tests were used in a later analysis to score TCR-TCR, TCR-HLA and TCR-CMV co-occurrence, with a repertoire-size bias correction applied to the TCR pairs. A later analysis estimated false discovery rates by permuting HLA or CMV assignments 20 times. In a later analysis, co-occurring TCRs were grouped using DBSCAN, and TCRdist sequence similarity was added for clustering within HLA-allele-positive subsets. For co-occurrence clustering, repertoires with fewer than 30,000 or more than 120,000 public chains were excluded, along with 4 to 6 repertoires with anomalous nucleotide sharing. TCRdb mirrors the immuneACCESS table, restricted to in-frame sequences. Some clones are absent from its copies; in checked studies, under half trace to an unresolved V gene, and the reason for the others is unknown. Clonal size and the V and J genes are those of that table, whereas D and trimming came from the DNA. For this sample the table gives some 110,000 clones, of which under 90% were detected only once. The top ten clonotypes cover 3% to 5% of the sample.

In total, 600 or so healthy bone marrow donors made up the cohort. Cohort members were all nominally healthy when sampled, although unrecorded immune exposures were likely present. The donor was CMV seronegative and was included in the group of a few hundred seronegative cohort members. Every donor gave a peripheral blood sample, and the peripheral blood mononuclear cells from that sample were used for TCR beta sequencing. Genomic DNA was extracted from the blood cell samples with the Qiagen DNeasy Blood Extraction Kit. Broader findings and caveats from the paper: In a later genetic analysis, a missense DCLRE1C variant was associated with V-gene and J-gene trimming of TCR beta chains, and the association was replicated in an independent cohort. Linkage disequilibrium might explain the correlated functional status among segregating V segments, but an unknown experimental factor could not be excluded. Because counts were too low, 15 or so rarely observed V segments, including chromosome 9 orphons, were excluded from the earlier analysis of some 540 of the donors. A later analysis found that most CMV-associated TCR beta chains appeared HLA-restricted, with HLA associations seemingly driven largely by CMV exposure. A cluster of highly shared sequence variants was judged likely to represent a technical artifact of the sequencing pipeline. The classifier was reported to diagnose cytomegalovirus status with high specificity and sensitivity in both the original cohort and the validation cohort. A later analysis reported that several top co-occurrence clusters appeared linked to parvovirus B19, influenza, CMV and Epstein-Barr virus. A later genetic analysis reported fewer N-insertions in productive TCRs among donors in an Asian-associated ancestry cluster than the roughly 690-donor mean. Sequencing depth was assumed to be roughly uniform across donors in the presence/absence analyses, though that assumption may not hold. The study gave a list of about 170 TCR beta chains associated with cytomegalovirus. CMV serostatus was the only immune exposure information available for the cohort. Because some donors lacked HLA typing at each locus, the association tests relied only on the typed subset. When HLA alleles, especially DR and DQ, strongly co-occurred, attributing TCR associations to individual alleles was difficult. Some IMGT-functional V segments, including TRBV6-2 and TRBV6-3, could not be distinguished by the 87-base-pair reads and were therefore excluded. A later analysis found that HLA-associated TCR beta chains were more clonally expanded and had lower generation probabilities than equally common non-associated chains. A further reported finding was that TCR beta sequences accurately predicted the HLA-A and HLA-B alleles for most subjects in the first cohort. Across donors, most TCR sequences were observed very rarely, whereas some public TCRs were present in many individuals. Three of the identified cytomegalovirus-associated TCR beta chains were confirmed in vitro to be specific for cytomegalovirus antigens. A later analysis found that TCR association rates varied across HLA loci, with DRB1 alleles showing the most associated TCRs and HLA-C alleles the fewest. The cohort was sequenced for TCR beta chains only, and without alpha or paired-chain data the features that could be detected were limited. The authors suggested that the approach could potentially be extended to other disease states and immunological phenotypes. At a false discovery rate of 0.05, a later analysis linked 16,000 or so TCR beta sequences to specific HLA alleles. In an earlier analysis of about 550 of the donors, most TCR beta V segments were observed in productive rearrangements about 87% or about 30% of the time, broadly matching IMGT annotations.

The TCR originated in a young woman in good health and CMV-seronegative. The chain is made from TRBV19 and TRBJ1-1; 9 central nucleotides agree with TRBD1. The sequenced sample consisted of PBMCs. The CDR3 in this case is CASSRTGDTEAFF. The nucleotide sequence is TGTGCCAGTAGCAGGACAGGGGACACTGAAGCTTTCTTT.